A selection of T cell receptor beta chains follows, all from one sample in a study of cytomegalovirus exposure and HLA in healthy donors. Clones were read by immunoSEQ multiplex PCR, and TCRdb kept only the in-frame ones, dropping some. The data show 97,000 or so clones, with approximately 95% seen just once and roughly 0.82% held by the top ten. Sequencing was performed on PBMCs. The source is a woman aged 18 to 35 in good health and CMV-seronegative. Both conserved end residues are part of each CDR3. The D gene is left open where the match is weak.

v_call d_call cdr3_aa
TRBV6-1 TRBD1 CASSRQGNYGYTF
TRBV15 TRBD1 CATSRPTGDGYTF
TRBV19 TRBD1 CASSRTGLGYGYTF
TRBV14 . CASSHGRTELNEKLFF
TRBV27 . CASSFSGELFF
TRBV6-6 TRBD2 CASTRDYYNEQFF
TRBV11-2 . CASSLAGDYGYTF
TRBV2 TRBD1 CASSTGTGDLSPLHF
TRBV5-1 . CASSGSSGNTIYF
TRBV2 TRBD1 CASSVDRAVAFF
TRBV25-1 TRBD2 CASSAQPGLAGLETQYF
TRBV7-2 . CASSLAGAGTDTQYF
TRBV5-1 TRBD1 CASSASPGTEINQPQHF
TRBV12-2 . CASRLYRAYEQYF
TRBV28 TRBD2 CASSLGLAGYEQYF
TRBV29-1 . CSVTQETQYF
TRBV6-5 . CASSYIGVGELFF
TRBV9 TRBD2 CASSVGGLAGYEQFF
TRBV27 TRBD1 CASSLFGQGGEQYF
TRBV19 . CASSIVPGYEQYF
TRBV7-8 TRBD2 CASSLRTSGSLSSYEQYF
TRBV7-2 . CASSLGLLAPYEQYF
TRBV5-1 TRBD2 CASSWASGPNEQFF
TRBV5-6 . CASSREVAGYTF
TRBV30 . CAWSRGPSGNTIYF
TRBV4-1 . CASSQDWTNTGELFF
TRBV9 TRBD2 CASSAWGEGLNEQYF
TRBV27 . CASSLSTTYEQYF
TRBV29-1 TRBD2 CSVVLAGGSSYNEQFF
TRBV7-6 . CASSPSVLGGYGYTF
TRBV19 TRBD2 CASSIGGLAAPIQYF
TRBV7-9 . CASSLARGLDGETQYF
TRBV11-2 . CASSSEVLQNGYTF
TRBV6-1 TRBD1 CASREDRVRGGYTF
TRBV9 TRBD2 CASSVAVAGVNEQFF
TRBV19 . CASSIGSGYLPYEQYF
TRBV7-9 . CASSTRRGKTNEKLFF
TRBV5-1 . CASSSMGGVNEQFF
TRBV7-9 TRBD2 CASSLPGTGAGEALDEQFF